This T cell receptor (beta chain) emerged from a study of blood T cells in healthy people across ages. The length of the CDR3 is 15 residues. CDR1 is DFQATT and CDR2 is SNEGSKA in the germline V gene (reference sequence). Losses at the gene ends were 5 bases for V and 8 bases for J; bases not matched to a gene: 13. Together with a sample-barcoded 5' primer, a J-beta primer mix was included in a second PCR lasting about 7 to 11 cycles. Each CDR3 protein gets one entry after TCRdb re-called the 5' RACE reads with MiXCR. The sample lists 600,000 or so distinct CDR3 sequences; less than 60% were seen once. Comments on this clonotype: The antigen remains undetermined.

Study findings and constraints: Higher diversity and more naive CD4+ cells were features of long-lived donors, compared to aged donors.

What was sequenced was blood. The clonotype comes from an older man in good health. The chain carries TRBV20-1 and TRBJ2-1, with TRBD2 matching 9 bases. The chain's CDR3 is CSARIAGAGLDEQFF. As DNA, the CDR3 is TGCAGTGCTCGAATAGCGGGAGCAGGATTGGATGAGCAGTTCTTC.